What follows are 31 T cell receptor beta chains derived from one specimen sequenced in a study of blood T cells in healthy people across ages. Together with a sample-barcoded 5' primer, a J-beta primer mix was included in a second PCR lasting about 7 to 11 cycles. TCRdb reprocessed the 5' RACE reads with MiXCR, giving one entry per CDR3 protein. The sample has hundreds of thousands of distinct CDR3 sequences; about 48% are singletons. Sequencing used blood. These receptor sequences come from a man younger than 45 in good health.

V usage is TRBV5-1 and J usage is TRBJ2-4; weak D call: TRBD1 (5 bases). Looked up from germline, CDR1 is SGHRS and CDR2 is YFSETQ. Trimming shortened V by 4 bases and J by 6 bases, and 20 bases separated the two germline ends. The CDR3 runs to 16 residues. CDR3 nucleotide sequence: TGCGCCAGCAGCCTGACCCTTCGTCAGGGTGGAAACATTCAGTACTTC. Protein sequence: CASSLTLRQGGNIQYF.

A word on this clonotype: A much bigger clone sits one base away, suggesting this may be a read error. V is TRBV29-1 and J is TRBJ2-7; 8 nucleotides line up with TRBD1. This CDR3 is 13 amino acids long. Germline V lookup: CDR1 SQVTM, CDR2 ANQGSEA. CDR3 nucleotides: TGCAACGTTGGACAGGGACCTCCCTACGAGCAGTACTTC. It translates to CNVGQGPPYEQYF.

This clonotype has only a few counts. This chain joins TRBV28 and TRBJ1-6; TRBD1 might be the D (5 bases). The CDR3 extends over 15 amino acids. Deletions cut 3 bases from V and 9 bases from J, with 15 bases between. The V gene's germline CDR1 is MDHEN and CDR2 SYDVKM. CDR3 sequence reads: CASSLEPGSSSPLHF. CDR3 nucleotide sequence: TGTGCCAGCAGTTTGGAACCAGGGAGCAGTTCACCCCTCCACTTT.

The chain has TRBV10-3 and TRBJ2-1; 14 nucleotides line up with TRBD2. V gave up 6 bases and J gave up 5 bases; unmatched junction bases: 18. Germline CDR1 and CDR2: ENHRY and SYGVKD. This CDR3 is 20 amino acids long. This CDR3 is CAIRDGTSGSSKGIHNEQFF. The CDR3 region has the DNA TGTGCCATCAGGGATGGGACTAGCGGGAGTTCCAAGGGGATTCACAATGAGCAGTTCTTC.

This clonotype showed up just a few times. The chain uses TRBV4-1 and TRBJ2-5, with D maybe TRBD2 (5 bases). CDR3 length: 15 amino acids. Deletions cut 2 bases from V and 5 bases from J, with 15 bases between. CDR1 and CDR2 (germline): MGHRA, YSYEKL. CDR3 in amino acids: CASSQTTSRTETQYF. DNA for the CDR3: TGCGCCAGCAGCCAAACCACTAGTAGGACGGAGACCCAGTACTTC.

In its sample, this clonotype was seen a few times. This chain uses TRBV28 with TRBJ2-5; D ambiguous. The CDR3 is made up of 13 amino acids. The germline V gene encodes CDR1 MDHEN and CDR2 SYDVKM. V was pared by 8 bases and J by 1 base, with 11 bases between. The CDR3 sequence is CASQKGVQETQYF. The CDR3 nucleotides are TGTGCCAGCCAGAAAGGAGTCCAAGAGACCCAGTACTTC. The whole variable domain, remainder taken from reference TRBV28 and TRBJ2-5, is DVKVTQSSRYLVKRTGEKVFLECVQDMDHENMFWYRQDPGLGLRLIYFSYDVKMKEKGDIPEGYSVSREKKERFSLILESASTNQTSMYLCASQKGVQETQYFGPGTRLLVL.

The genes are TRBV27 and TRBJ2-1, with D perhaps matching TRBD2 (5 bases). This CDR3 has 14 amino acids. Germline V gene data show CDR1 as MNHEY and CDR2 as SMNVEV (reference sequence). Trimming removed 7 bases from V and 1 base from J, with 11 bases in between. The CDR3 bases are TGTGCCAGCATGGAGACTAAGTCCTACAATGAGCAGTTCTTC. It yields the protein CASMETKSYNEQFF.

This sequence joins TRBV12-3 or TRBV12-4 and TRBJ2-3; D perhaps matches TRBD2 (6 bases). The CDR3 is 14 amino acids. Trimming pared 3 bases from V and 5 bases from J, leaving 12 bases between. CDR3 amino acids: CASSFSRGGDTQYF. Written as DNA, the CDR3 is TGTGCCAGCAGTTTCTCGCGGGGAGGAGATACGCAGTATTTT.

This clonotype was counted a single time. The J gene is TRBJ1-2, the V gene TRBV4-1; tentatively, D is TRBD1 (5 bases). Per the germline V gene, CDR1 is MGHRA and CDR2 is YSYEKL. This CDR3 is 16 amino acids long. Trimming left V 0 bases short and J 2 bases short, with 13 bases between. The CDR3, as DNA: TGCGCCAGCAGCCAAGAGTCAATGTCAGGGAACTATGGCTACACCTTC. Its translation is CASSQESMSGNYGYTF.

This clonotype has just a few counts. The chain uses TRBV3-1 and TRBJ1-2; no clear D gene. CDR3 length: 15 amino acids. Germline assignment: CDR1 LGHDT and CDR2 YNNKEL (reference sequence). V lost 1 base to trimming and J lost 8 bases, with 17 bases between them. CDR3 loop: CASSQAGEHIMGYTF. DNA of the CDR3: TGTGCCAGCAGCCAAGCGGGAGAACACATTATGGGCTACACCTTC. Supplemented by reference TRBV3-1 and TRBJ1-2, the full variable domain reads DTAVSQTPKYLVTQMGNDKSIKCEQNLGHDTMYWYKQDSKKFLKIMFSYNNKELIINETVPNRFSPKSPDKAHLNLHINSLELGDSAVYFCASSQAGEHIMGYTFGSGTRLTVV.

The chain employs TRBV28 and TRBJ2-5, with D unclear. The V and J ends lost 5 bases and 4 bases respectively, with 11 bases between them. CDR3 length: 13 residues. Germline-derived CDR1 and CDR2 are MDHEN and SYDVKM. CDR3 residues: CASSDAGLETQYF. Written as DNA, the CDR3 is TGTGCCAGCAGTGACGCCGGGTTAGAGACCCAGTACTTC.

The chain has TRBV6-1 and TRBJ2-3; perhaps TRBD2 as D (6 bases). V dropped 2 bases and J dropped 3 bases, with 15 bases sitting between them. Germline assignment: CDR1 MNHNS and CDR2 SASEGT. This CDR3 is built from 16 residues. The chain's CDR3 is CASSELTGGTTDTQYF. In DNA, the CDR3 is TGTGCCAGCAGTGAACTAACCGGGGGAACTACAGATACGCAGTATTTT.

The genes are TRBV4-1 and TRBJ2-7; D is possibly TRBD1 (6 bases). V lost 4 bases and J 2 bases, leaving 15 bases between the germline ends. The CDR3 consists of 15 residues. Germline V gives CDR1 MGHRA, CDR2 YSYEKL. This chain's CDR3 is CASSPQEQGTYEQYF. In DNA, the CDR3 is TGCGCCAGCAGCCCTCAAGAGCAGGGGACCTACGAGCAGTACTTC.

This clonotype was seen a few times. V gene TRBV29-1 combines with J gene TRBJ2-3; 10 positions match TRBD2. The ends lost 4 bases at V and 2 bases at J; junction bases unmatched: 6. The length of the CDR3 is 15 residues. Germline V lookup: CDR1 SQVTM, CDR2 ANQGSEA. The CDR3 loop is CSVVASGGDTDTQYF. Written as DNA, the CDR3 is TGCAGCGTTGTGGCTAGCGGGGGTGACACAGATACGCAGTATTTT.

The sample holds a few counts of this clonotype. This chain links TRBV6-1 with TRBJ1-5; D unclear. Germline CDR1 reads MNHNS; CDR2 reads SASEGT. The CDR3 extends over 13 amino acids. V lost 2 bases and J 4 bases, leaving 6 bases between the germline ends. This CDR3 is CASSERENQPQHF. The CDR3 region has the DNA TGTGCCAGCAGTGAACGGGAGAATCAGCCCCAGCATTTT.

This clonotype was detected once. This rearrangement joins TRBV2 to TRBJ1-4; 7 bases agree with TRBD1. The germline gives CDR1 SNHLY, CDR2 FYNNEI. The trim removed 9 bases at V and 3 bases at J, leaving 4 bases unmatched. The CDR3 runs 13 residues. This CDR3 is CASWGQPNEKLFF. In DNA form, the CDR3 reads TGTGCCAGTTGGGGACAGCCTAATGAAAAACTGTTTTTT. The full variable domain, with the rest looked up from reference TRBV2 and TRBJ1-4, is EPEVTQTPSHQVTQMGQEVILRCVPISNHLYFYWYRQILGQKVEFLVSFYNNEISEKSEIFDDQFSVERPDGSNFTLKIRSTKLEDSAMYFCASWGQPNEKLFFGSGTQLSVL.

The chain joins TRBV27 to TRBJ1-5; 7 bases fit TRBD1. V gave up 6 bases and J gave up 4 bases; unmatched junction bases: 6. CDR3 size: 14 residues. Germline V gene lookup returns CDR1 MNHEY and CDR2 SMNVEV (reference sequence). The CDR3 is CASSLGQANQPQHF. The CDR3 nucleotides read TGTGCCAGCAGCCTTGGACAGGCAAATCAGCCCCAGCATTTT.

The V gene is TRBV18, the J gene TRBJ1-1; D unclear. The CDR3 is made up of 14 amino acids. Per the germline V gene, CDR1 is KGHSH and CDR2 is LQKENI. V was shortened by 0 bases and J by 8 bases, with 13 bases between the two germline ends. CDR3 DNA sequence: TGTGCCAGCTCACCACCTGACCGGAACATCGAAGCTTTCTTT. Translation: CASSPPDRNIEAFF.

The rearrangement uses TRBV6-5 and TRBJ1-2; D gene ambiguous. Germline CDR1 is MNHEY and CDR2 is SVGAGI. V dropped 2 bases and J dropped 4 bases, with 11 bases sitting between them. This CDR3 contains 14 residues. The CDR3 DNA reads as TGTGCCAGCAGTTACAAAAAGGGAAGCTATGGCTACACCTTC. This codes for CASSYKKGSYGYTF.

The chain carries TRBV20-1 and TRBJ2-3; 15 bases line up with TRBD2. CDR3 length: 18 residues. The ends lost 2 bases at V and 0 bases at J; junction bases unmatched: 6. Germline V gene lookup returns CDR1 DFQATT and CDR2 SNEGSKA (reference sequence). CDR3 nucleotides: TGCAGTGCTAGAAGTGGGACTAGCGGGGGGCGCAGCACAGATACGCAGTATTTT. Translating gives CSARSGTSGGRSTDTQYF.

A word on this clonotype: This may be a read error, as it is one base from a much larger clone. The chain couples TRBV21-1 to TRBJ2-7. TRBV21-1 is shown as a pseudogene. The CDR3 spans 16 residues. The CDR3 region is CASSKAQLYRQNEQYF. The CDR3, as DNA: TGTGCCAGCAGCAAAGCGCAATTGTATAGACAAAATGAGCAGTACTTC.

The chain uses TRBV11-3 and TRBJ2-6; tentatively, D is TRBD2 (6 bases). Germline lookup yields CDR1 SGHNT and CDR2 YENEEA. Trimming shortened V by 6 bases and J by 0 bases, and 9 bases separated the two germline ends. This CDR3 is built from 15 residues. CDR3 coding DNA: TGTGCCAGCAGGGGAGGCTTCTCTGGGGCCAACGTCCTGACTTTC. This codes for CASRGGFSGANVLTF.

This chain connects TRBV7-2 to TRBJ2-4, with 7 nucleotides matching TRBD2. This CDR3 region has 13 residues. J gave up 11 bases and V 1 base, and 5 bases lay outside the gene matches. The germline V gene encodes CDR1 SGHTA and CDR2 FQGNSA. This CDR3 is CASSLEWSGVQYF. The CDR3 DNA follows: TGTGCCAGCAGCTTAGAATGGAGCGGGGTTCAGTACTTC.

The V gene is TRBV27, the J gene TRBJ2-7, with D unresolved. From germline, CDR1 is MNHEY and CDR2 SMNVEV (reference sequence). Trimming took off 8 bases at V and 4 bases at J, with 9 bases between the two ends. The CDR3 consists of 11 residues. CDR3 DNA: TGTGCCAGCCGCTCTAAGTACGAGCAGTACTTC. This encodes CASRSKYEQYF.

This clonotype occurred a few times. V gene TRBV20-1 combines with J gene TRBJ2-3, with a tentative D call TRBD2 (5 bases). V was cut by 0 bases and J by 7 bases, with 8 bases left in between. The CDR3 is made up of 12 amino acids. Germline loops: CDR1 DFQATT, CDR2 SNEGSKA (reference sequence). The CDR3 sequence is CSARDPGNTQYF. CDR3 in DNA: TGCAGTGCTAGAGACCCGGGGAATACGCAGTATTTT.

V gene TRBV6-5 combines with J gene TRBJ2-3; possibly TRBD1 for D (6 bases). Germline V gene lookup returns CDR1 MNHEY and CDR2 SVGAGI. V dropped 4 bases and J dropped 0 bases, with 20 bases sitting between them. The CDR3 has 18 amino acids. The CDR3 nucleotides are TGTGCCAGCAGTTCTTACGAAGACAGGCACCCTAGCACAGATACGCAGTATTTT. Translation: CASSSYEDRHPSTDTQYF.

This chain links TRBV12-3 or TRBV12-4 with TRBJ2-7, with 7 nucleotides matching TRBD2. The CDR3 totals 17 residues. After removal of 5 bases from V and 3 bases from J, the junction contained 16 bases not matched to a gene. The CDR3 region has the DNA TGTGCCAGCAGTCTCCATCCGGGTAGCGGGCGGCTCTACGAGCAGTACTTC. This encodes CASSLHPGSGRLYEQYF.

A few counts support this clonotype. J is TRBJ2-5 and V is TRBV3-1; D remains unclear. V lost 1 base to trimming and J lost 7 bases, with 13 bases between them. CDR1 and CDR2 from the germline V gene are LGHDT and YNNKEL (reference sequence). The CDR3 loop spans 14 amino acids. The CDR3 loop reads CASSQGSARRTQYF. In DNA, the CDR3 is TGTGCCAGCAGCCAAGGTTCAGCTCGGAGGACCCAGTACTTC.

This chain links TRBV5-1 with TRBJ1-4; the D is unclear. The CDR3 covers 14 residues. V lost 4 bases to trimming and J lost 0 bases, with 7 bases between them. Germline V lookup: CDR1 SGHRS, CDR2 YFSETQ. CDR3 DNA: TGCGCCAGCAGCCTGACGTCAACTAATGAAAAACTGTTTTTT. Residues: CASSLTSTNEKLFF.

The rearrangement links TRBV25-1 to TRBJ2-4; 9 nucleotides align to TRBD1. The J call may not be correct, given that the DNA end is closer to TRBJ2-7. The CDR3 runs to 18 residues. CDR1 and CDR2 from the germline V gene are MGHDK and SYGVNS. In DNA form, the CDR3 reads TGTGCCAGCAGCTCATATCCCCTAACCGGGACAGGGCGCTACGAGCAGTACTTC. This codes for CASSSYPLTGTGRYEQYF.

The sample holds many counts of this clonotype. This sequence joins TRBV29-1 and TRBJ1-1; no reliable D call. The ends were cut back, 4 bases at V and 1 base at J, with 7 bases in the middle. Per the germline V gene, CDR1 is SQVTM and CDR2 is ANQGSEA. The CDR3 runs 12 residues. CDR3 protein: CSVGRGNTEAFF. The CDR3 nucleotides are TGCAGCGTTGGACGGGGGAACACTGAAGCTTTCTTT. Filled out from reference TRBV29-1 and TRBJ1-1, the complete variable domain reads SAVISQKPSRDICQRGTSLTIQCQVDSQVTMMFWYRQQPGQSLTLIATANQGSEATYESGFVIDKFPISRPNLTFSTLTVSNMSPEDSSIYLCSVGRGNTEAFFGQGTRLTVV.